The rows below give T cell receptor beta chains drawn from one sample of a study of blood T cell repertoires in COVID-19. TCRdb's copy holds only in-frame clones and misses some; the assay was immunoSEQ multiplex PCR. The sample lists around 100,000 clones; about 85% were seen once. The material sequenced was peripheral blood. The receptors here all came from a man aged 50-60 years in a cohort sampled during active COVID-19. The CDR3 runs from the conserved cysteine through the conserved F or W. The D gene is left open where the match is weak. Clone size, where shown, is once, few, many, or a class for clones that have expanded.

size	D	V	J	DNA	CDR3
.	TRBD2	TRBV4-2	TRBJ2-1	TGTGCCAGCAGCCAAGGGCAGCGGGGGGGCAATGAGCAGTTCTTC	CASSQGQRGGNEQFF
.	.	TRBV7-9	TRBJ2-3	TGTGCCAGCAGCTTATTTAATACGCAGTATTTT	CASSLFNTQYF
.	TRBD1	TRBV6-2/TRBV6-3	TRBJ1-6	TGTGCCAGCAGTTACAGACAGGGAGGATTGACGCATTCACCCCTCCACTTT	CASSYRQGGLTHSPLHF
few	TRBD1	TRBV6-5	TRBJ1-2	TGTGCCAGCAGCCCAATTCCCGGGACAGAGAATGGCTACACCTTC	CASSPIPGTENGYTF
.	.	TRBV21-1	TRBJ2-5	TGTGCCAGCATAGGGAGTCAGGGGTATCAGGAGACCCAGTACTTC	CASIGSQGYQETQYF
.	.	TRBV6-2/TRBV6-3	TRBJ1-1	TGTGCCAGCAGTAGAGATAACAGGATAAAGGCTGAAGCTTTCTTT	CASSRDNRIKAEAFF
once	.	TRBV28	TRBJ2-1	TGTGCCAGCAGCCCCCCTGTTAGCTCCTACAATGAGCAGTTCTTC	CASSPPVSSYNEQFF
.	TRBD2	TRBV5-4	TRBJ2-5	TGTGCCAGCAGCTTGCCCAGCGGGGGACAAGAGACCCAGTACTTC	CASSLPSGGQETQYF
.	.	TRBV5-6	TRBJ2-2	TGTGCCAGCAGCTTGTCTTTAACCGGGGAGCTGTTTTTT	CASSLSLTGELFF
.	.	TRBV24-1	TRBJ1-4	TGTGCCACCAGTTCCCGGACAGATGAAAAACTGTTTTTT	CATSSRTDEKLFF
.	.	TRBV5-5	TRBJ1-6	TGTGCCAGCAGCTTGGTAGGGGCCAATCGTTCACCCCTCCACTTT	CASSLVGANRSPLHF
.	.	TRBV28	TRBJ2-2	TGTGCCACCCTGGGGAGCCGGGACACCGGGGAGCTGTTTTTT	CATLGSRDTGELFF
.	.	TRBV7-8	TRBJ1-1	TGTGCCAGCAGCTTAGATTGGGGACTGGGAGAAGCTTTCTTT	CASSLDWGLGEAFF
.	.	TRBV5-1	TRBJ2-3	TGCGCCAGCAGCCCGGACACCAACACAGATACGCAGTATTTT	CASSPDTNTDTQYF
.	TRBD1	TRBV13	TRBJ2-7	TGTGCCAGCAGCTCTAGGGGGACAGGGGGCAACGAGCAGTACTTC	CASSSRGTGGNEQYF
.	TRBD2	TRBV5-4	TRBJ2-2	TGTGCCAGCAGCTTCAGCGGGGGAACCGGGGAGCTGTTTTTT	CASSFSGGTGELFF
.	.	TRBV24-1	TRBJ1-1	TGTGCCACCAAGGACAGGAACACTGAAGCTTTCTTT	CATKDRNTEAFF
.	TRBD2	TRBV6-5	TRBJ2-1	TGTGCCAGCAGTCAGACTAGCTGGAATGAGCAGTTCTTC	CASSQTSWNEQFF
once	TRBD1	TRBV27	TRBJ2-3	TGTGCCAGCAGTTTAACCGGGCCAGGGGGCGCAAATACGCAGTATTTT	CASSLTGPGGANTQYF
.	.	TRBV7-9	TRBJ2-1	TGTGCCAGCAGCCAACTGGACAATGAGCAGTTCTTC	CASSQLDNEQFF
.	TRBD2	TRBV10-3	TRBJ2-1	TGTGCCATCAAGACTAGCGGGAGCAATGAGCAGTTCTTC	CAIKTSGSNEQFF
.	.	TRBV13	TRBJ1-5	TGTGCCAGCAGCCTAGGGGCAGGCAATCAGCCCCAGCATTTT	CASSLGAGNQPQHF
.	.	TRBV5-6	TRBJ1-1	TGTGCCAGCAGCCTACTCCGGGACACTGAAGCTTTCTTT	CASSLLRDTEAFF
.	TRBD1	TRBV5-1	TRBJ1-4	TGCGCCAGCAGCTTACAGGGGGATAATGAAAAACTGTTTTTT	CASSLQGDNEKLFF
.	TRBD2	TRBV24-1	TRBJ2-5	TGTGCCACCAGTGAGGGGACTAGCGGGAAAGAGACCCAGTACTTC	CATSEGTSGKETQYF
.	TRBD2	TRBV6-4	TRBJ2-3	TGTGCCAGCAGTCCCCTGGCGGGGGGGATCACAGATACGCAGTATTTT	CASSPLAGGITDTQYF
.	.	TRBV11-2	TRBJ2-1	TGTGCCAGCAGCTTACAGCGGGCCCATGAGCAGTTCTTC	CASSLQRAHEQFF
.	TRBD1	TRBV7-6	TRBJ1-3	TGTGCCAGCAGCTTGTCTGACAGGGAAAGCTCTGGAAACACCATATATTTT	CASSLSDRESSGNTIYF
.	.	TRBV9	TRBJ1-2	TGTGCCAGCAGCGTACAGGGTAATGGCTACACCTTC	CASSVQGNGYTF
.	.	TRBV7-3	TRBJ1-1	TGTGCCAGCAGCTTAACAGGGGCGGACACTGAAGCTTTCTTT	CASSLTGADTEAFF
.	TRBD1	TRBV11-2	TRBJ2-7	TGTGCCAGCAGCATAAGAGGGACAGGGAGTGACGAGCAGTACTTC	CASSIRGTGSDEQYF
.	TRBD1	TRBV10-3	TRBJ2-1	TGTGCCATCTCTCCCAAGGGACAGGGGGACGGTGAGCAGTTCTTC	CAISPKGQGDGEQFF
.	TRBD2	TRBV19	TRBJ2-5	TGTGCCAGTAGTAGTACTAGCGGGGGGTGGAAGACCCAGTACTTC	CASSSTSGGWKTQYF
.	.	TRBV12-5	TRBJ2-3	TGTGCTAGTGGTTTGGGTCTCAGAAGCACAGATACGCAGTATTTT	CASGLGLRSTDTQYF
.	.	TRBV11-3	TRBJ2-6	TGTGCCAGCAGCTTAGTACAGCGGATCTCTGGGGCCAACGTCCTGACTTTC	CASSLVQRISGANVLTF
.	.	TRBV5-1	TRBJ1-6	TGCGCCAGCAGCTTGGGGACGACACAGGTCGGCTCACCCCTCCACTTT	CASSLGTTQVGSPLHF
.	TRBD2	TRBV19	TRBJ2-5	TGTGCCAGTAGTATTCTAAGCGGGGGGGCCGGGGAGACCCAGTACTTC	CASSILSGGAGETQYF
.	.	TRBV5-6	TRBJ1-3	TGTGCCAGCAGCAACGGGTTTCTTGGAAACACCATATATTTT	CASSNGFLGNTIYF
few	TRBD1	TRBV29-1	TRBJ2-2	TGCAGCGTTGAGACAGGGGCGATAACCGGGGAGCTGTTTTTT	CSVETGAITGELFF
.	TRBD1	TRBV19	TRBJ2-2	TGTGCCAGTAGGAGACAGGGGGGGGCGGGCACCGGGGAGCTGTTTTTT	CASRRQGGAGTGELFF